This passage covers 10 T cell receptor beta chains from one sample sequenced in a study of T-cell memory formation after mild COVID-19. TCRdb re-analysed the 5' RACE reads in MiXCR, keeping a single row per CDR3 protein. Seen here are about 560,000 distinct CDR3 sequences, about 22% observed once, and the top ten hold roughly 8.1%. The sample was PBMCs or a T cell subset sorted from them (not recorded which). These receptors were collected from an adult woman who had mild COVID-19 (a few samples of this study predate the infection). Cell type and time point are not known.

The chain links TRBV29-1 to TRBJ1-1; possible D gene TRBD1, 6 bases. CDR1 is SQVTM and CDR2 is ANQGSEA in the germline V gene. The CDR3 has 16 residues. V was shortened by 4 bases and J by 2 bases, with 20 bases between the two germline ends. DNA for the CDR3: TGCAGCGTTGCTGGGGACATCCGGGCTTCCAACACTGAAGCTTTCTTT. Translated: CSVAGDIRASNTEAFF.

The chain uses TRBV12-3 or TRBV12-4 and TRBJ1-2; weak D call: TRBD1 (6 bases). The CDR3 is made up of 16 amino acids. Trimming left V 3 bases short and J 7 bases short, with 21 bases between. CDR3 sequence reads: CASSLVLGTLVRGYTF. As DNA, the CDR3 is TGTGCCAGCAGTTTGGTTCTCGGGACACTAGTTCGTGGCTACACCTTC.

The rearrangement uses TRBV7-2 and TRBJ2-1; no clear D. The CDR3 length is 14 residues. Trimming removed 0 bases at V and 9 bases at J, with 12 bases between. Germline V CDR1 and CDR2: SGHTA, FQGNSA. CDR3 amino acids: CASSLAGYGGEQFF. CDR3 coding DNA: TGTGCCAGCAGCTTAGCTGGATACGGTGGTGAGCAGTTCTTC. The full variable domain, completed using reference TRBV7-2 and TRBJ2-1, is GAGVSQSPSNKVTEKGKDVELRCDPISGHTALYWYRQSLGQGLEFLIYFQGNSAPDKSGLPSDRFSAERTGGSVSTLTIQRTQQEDSAVYLCASSLAGYGGEQFFGPGTRLTVL.

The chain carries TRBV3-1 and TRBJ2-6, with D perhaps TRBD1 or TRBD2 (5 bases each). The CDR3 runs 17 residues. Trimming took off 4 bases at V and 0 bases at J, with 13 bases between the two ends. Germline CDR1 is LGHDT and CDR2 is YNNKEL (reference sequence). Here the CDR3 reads CASSPKGPLSGANVLTF. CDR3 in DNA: TGTGCCAGCAGCCCCAAGGGACCCCTCTCTGGGGCCAACGTCCTGACTTTC.

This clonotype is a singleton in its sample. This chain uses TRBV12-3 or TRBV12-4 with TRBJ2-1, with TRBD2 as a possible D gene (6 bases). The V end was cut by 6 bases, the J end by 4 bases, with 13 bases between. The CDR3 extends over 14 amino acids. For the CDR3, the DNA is TGTGCCAGCAGCGGACTAACGGGGTACAATGAGCAGTTCTTC. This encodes CASSGLTGYNEQFF.

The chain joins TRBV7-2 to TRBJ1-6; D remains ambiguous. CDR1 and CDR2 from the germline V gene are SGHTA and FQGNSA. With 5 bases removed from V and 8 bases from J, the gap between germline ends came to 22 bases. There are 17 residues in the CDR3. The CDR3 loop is CASSPLFWGVEDSPLHF. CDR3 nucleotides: TGTGCCAGCAGCCCCTTATTCTGGGGAGTGGAGGATTCACCCCTCCACTTT.

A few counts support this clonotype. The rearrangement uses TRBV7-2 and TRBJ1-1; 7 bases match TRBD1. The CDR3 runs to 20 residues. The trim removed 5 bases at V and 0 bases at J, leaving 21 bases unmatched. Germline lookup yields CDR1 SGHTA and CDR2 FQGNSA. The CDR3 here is CASSQLLTSASGGLNTEAFF. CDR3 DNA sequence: TGTGCCAGCAGCCAACTCTTAACATCGGCCTCAGGGGGTTTGAACACTGAAGCTTTCTTT.

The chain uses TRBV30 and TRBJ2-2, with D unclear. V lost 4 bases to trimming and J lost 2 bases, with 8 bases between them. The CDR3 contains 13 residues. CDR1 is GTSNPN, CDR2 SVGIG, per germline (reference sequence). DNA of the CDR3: TGTGCCTGGACTATGGTCAACACCGGGGAGCTGTTTTTT. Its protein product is CAWTMVNTGELFF.

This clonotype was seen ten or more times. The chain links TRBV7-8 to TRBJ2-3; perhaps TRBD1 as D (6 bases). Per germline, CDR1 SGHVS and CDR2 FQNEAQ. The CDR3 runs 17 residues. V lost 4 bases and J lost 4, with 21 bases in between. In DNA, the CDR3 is TGTGCCAGCAGCTCCCCCCGGTCAGGGGATGGCGCAGATACGCAGTATTTT. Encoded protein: CASSSPRSGDGADTQYF.

The CDR3 loop is CAISEGGTTYEQYF. DNA for the CDR3: TGTGCCATCAGTGAGGGGGGGACAACCTACGAGCAGTACTTC. V gene TRBV10-3 combines with J gene TRBJ2-7, with D possibly being TRBD1 or TRBD2 (6 bases each). V lost 2 bases and J 2 bases, leaving 10 bases between the germline ends. CDR1 and CDR2 from the germline V gene are ENHRY and SYGVKD. CDR3 size: 14 residues.